The T cell receptor (beta chain) described here comes from a study of shared clonotypes between healthy human individuals. Across the whole study: Samples came from a couple of female and a few male donors aged 18 to 49.

The method was immunoSEQ multiplex PCR; TCRdb's version includes in-frame clones alone and lacks a portion of them. The table shows about 1 million clones, with around 76% occurring only once. Germline V gives CDR1 SGHAT, CDR2 FQNNGV. V lost 4 bases to trimming and J lost 9 bases; unmatched junction nucleotides: 6. CDR3 length equals 13 residues. This clone was observed a few times. Healthy adults negative for HIV, lacking recent acute infections or vaccinations, served as donors. The rearrangement uses TRBV11-2 and TRBJ2-3, with TRBD2 identical over 8 bases. This receptor was obtained from a young man in good health. The sequenced material came from memory CD4+ T cells sorted from blood. The subset is: CD45RA-negative fraction. The CDR3 coding sequence is TGTGCCAGCAGCTCCGAGCGGGGGACGACGCAGTATTTT. Translation gives CASSSERGTTQYF.